One sample yielded the 30 T cell receptor beta chains listed below, sequenced in a study of chemoradiotherapy in HPV16-positive cancers (dated by TCRdb to between 2021 and 2023). To prepare the library, the immunoSEQ multiplex PCR assay was applied. Imported from immuneACCESS, the table was reduced by TCRdb to in-frame sequences with V and J called. These copies leave out some clones; in studies compared against another copy, an unresolved V gene accounts for under half, and the cause of the remainder is not known. The sample yields some 10,000 clones; roughly 90% were counted once. Under 2% of the sample lies in the top ten. The starting material was blood, obtained from a patient who underwent chemoradiotherapy. The receptors come from a human donor with HPV-associated anogenital cancer.

On this clone itself: A read error may account for a junction end that differs from germline. V gene TRBV5-4 combines with J gene TRBJ2-7, with no clear D. The CDR3 is 16 residues long. The V gene's germline CDR1 is SGHNT and CDR2 YYREEE (reference sequence). DNA of the CDR3: TGCGCCAGCAGCCAAGATTACGCCTCGAAGTCCTACGAGCAGTACTTC. The encoded protein is CASSQDYASKSYEQYF.

This clone was found once. The V call is TRBV4-3, the J call TRBJ2-1; D possibly corresponds to TRBD2 (5 bases). Germline values: CDR1 LGHNA, CDR2 YSLEER. There are 13 residues in the CDR3. V was trimmed by 4 bases and J by 8 bases, leaving 12 bases between them. CDR3 nucleotides: TGCGCCAGCAGCCGGCAAGAGGGCGATGAGCAGTTCTTC. It is translated as CASSRQEGDEQFF.

The rearrangement joins TRBV18 to TRBJ2-2; D is undetermined. CDR3 length: 16 residues. V lost 4 bases to trimming and J lost 4 bases, with 16 bases between them. CDR1 is KGHSH, CDR2 LQKENI, per germline. The chain's CDR3 is CASSLSKAGSTGELFF. In DNA, the CDR3 is TGTGCCAGCTCACTCAGCAAGGCCGGAAGCACCGGGGAGCTGTTTTTT.

The chain carries TRBV4-3 and TRBJ1-5; D may be TRBD1 (6 bases). Looked up from germline, CDR1 is LGHNA and CDR2 is YSLEER. Trimming took 2 bases from V and 4 from J, leaving 9 bases between them. The CDR3 consists of 14 residues. The CDR3: CASSQKQGNQPQHF. As DNA, the CDR3 is TGCGCCAGCAGCCAAAAACAGGGTAATCAGCCCCAGCATTTT.

The CDR3 sequence is CASSAGTASTDTQYF. CDR3 bases: TGTGCCAGCAGTGCTGGGACAGCTAGCACAGATACGCAGTATTTT. The V gene is TRBV6-4, the J gene TRBJ2-3; TRBD1 aligns across 7 bases. V trimming: 4 bases; J trimming: 0 bases; junction bases outside the gene matches: 4. The germline V gene has CDR1 MRHNA and CDR2 SNTAGT. The CDR3 loop spans 15 amino acids.

This chain links TRBV7-9 with TRBJ2-1, with D perhaps assigned TRBD1 or TRBD2 (5 bases each). Trimming took 5 bases from V and 6 from J, leaving 17 bases between them. This CDR3 is built from 15 residues. Germline CDR1 is SEHNR and CDR2 is FQNEAQ (reference sequence). DNA of the CDR3: TGTGCCAGCAGCCCCCCCAGAGGGCAGGGCAATGAGCAGTTCTTC. It encodes CASSPPRGQGNEQFF.

This rearrangement joins TRBV9 to TRBJ2-5; the match to TRBD2 covers 13 bases. Germline-derived CDR1 and CDR2 are SGDLS and YYNGEE. The V segment lost 4 bases and the J segment 1 base; nucleotides outside the gene matches: 4. The CDR3 consists of 16 residues. The CDR3: CASSNGLAGVQETQYF. Written as DNA, the CDR3 is TGTGCCAGCAGCAACGGACTAGCGGGGGTCCAAGAGACCCAGTACTTC.

The chain has TRBV7-2 and TRBJ2-7, with no clear D. The V end was cut by 1 base, the J end by 4 bases, with 8 bases between. The germline V gene encodes CDR1 SGHTA and CDR2 FQGNSA. The CDR3 length is 13 residues. This chain's CDR3 is CASSLDSKYEQYF. The CDR3 bases are TGTGCCAGCAGCTTAGACAGCAAGTACGAGCAGTACTTC.

This clone appeared a single time. The rearrangement uses TRBV6-5 and TRBJ1-2; 9 bases are shared with TRBD1. Germline CDR1 reads MNHEY; CDR2 reads SVGAGI. The CDR3 is 15 amino acids. Trimming at V came to 4 bases and at J to 4 bases, leaving 7 bases not matched to a gene. The CDR3 loop is CASSSDRGYSYGYTF. Here the CDR3 DNA reads TGTGCCAGCAGTTCCGACAGGGGGTATAGCTATGGCTACACCTTC.

V gene TRBV7-9 combines with J gene TRBJ1-1, with unresolved D. The germline V gene encodes CDR1 SEHNR and CDR2 FQNEAQ (reference sequence). V was clipped by 4 bases and J by 1 base, with 13 bases between them. The CDR3 runs 15 residues. The CDR3 reads CASSSLIGPNTEAFF. The CDR3 DNA follows: TGTGCCAGCAGCTCCCTGATAGGGCCGAACACTGAAGCTTTCTTT.

This clone was detected once. The rearrangement links TRBV11-3 to TRBJ2-7; TRBD2 is a possible D gene (6 bases). CDR1 is SGHNT, CDR2 YENEEA, per germline. V gave up 1 base and J gave up 6 bases, with 13 bases separating them. This CDR3 comprises 14 residues. CDR3 nucleotides: TGTGCCAGCAGCTTAGGTGGAGGGGCTACCGAGCAGTACTTC. It is translated as CASSLGGGATEQYF. The whole variable domain, filled in from reference TRBV11-3 and TRBJ2-7, reads EAGVVQSPRYKIIEKKQPVAFWCNPISGHNTLYWYLQNLGQGPELLIRYENEEAVDDSQLPKDRFSAERLKGVDSTLKIQPAELGDSAVYLCASSLGGGATEQYFGPGTRLTVT.

V usage is TRBV7-9 and J usage is TRBJ2-1; 7 bases line up with TRBD2. Germline loops: CDR1 SEHNR, CDR2 FQNEAQ (reference sequence). The CDR3 has 16 amino acids. The V segment lost 5 bases and the J segment 4 bases; nucleotides outside the gene matches: 11. The CDR3 sequence: CASSANRDYRYNEQFF. As DNA, the CDR3 is TGTGCCAGCAGCGCCAACCGGGACTACAGGTACAATGAGCAGTTCTTC.

The chain couples TRBV7-9 to TRBJ1-4; D is uncertain. Trimming removed 2 bases at V and 8 bases at J, with 18 bases between. This CDR3 has 16 amino acids. From germline, CDR1 is SEHNR and CDR2 FQNEAQ (reference sequence). CDR3 amino acids: CASSLRGSALGEKLFF. In DNA, the CDR3 is TGTGCCAGCAGCTTACGAGGATCAGCGTTGGGCGAAAAACTGTTTTTT.

J is TRBJ1-1 and V is TRBV5-1, with a weak D call TRBD1 (5 bases). V lost 2 bases and J lost 4, with 21 bases in between. Germline CDR1 reads SGHRS; CDR2 reads YFSETQ. The CDR3 spans 17 residues. In DNA, the CDR3 is TGCGCCAGCAGCTTCGGGGCTGCTCGGTGGGTGGCCACTGAAGCTTTCTTT. Encoded protein: CASSFGAARWVATEAFF.

The chain uses TRBV5-1 and TRBJ1-2, with D hard to call. Trimming stripped 4 bases from V and 0 bases from J, with 13 bases between. The CDR3 extends over 15 amino acids. Germline V gives CDR1 SGHRS, CDR2 YFSETQ. CDR3 in amino acids: CASSPGSVTNYGYTF. As DNA, the CDR3 is TGCGCCAGCAGCCCTGGCTCAGTTACTAACTATGGCTACACCTTC.

The genes are TRBV5-5 and TRBJ1-5; 7 nucleotides align to TRBD1. Germline lookup yields CDR1 SGHKS and CDR2 YYEKEE (reference sequence). Trimming cost V 4 bases and J 1 base; bases outside gene matches: 2. This CDR3 is built from 14 residues. Here the CDR3 reads CASSPDRSNQPQHF. CDR3 in DNA: TGTGCCAGCAGCCCGGACAGGAGCAATCAGCCCCAGCATTTT.

The chain employs TRBV4-1 and TRBJ1-1; a weak D match, TRBD1 (5 bases). Deletions cut 3 bases from V and 3 bases from J, with 11 bases between. This CDR3 has 14 residues. In germline, CDR1 is MGHRA, CDR2 YSYEKL. The CDR3 region has the DNA TGCGCCAGCAGCCAGCATCTGGGGGACACTGAAGCTTTCTTT. Translating it yields CASSQHLGDTEAFF.

The gene calls are TRBV7-2 and TRBJ2-5; 9 nucleotides align to TRBD2. CDR1 SGHTA and CDR2 FQGNSA come from the germline V gene. V lost 6 bases and J lost 3; bases outside the gene matches: 8. The CDR3 totals 15 residues. The CDR3 protein is CASRSALAGKETQYF. CDR3 sequence (DNA): TGTGCCAGCAGGTCGGCGCTAGCGGGGAAAGAGACCCAGTACTTC.

This CDR3 is CASSWGLADTDTQYF. The CDR3 nucleotides are TGCGCCAGCAGCTGGGGACTAGCGGACACAGATACGCAGTATTTT. The chain uses TRBV4-1 and TRBJ2-3, with 11 bases matching TRBD2. This CDR3 spans 15 amino acids. V shed 5 bases, J shed 2 bases, and the junction held 3 bases outside the gene matches. Germline assignment: CDR1 MGHRA and CDR2 YSYEKL.

In this sample, this clone turned up once. The V gene is TRBV27, the J gene TRBJ1-2; D possibly corresponds to TRBD1 (5 bases). The CDR3 contains 13 residues. Trimming stripped 6 bases from V and 2 bases from J, with 10 bases between. CDR1 and CDR2 (germline): MNHEY, SMNVEV (reference sequence). The CDR3 is CASSLGANYGYTF. CDR3 in DNA: TGTGCCAGCAGCTTAGGGGCGAACTATGGCTACACCTTC.

The J gene is TRBJ2-2, the V gene TRBV2; 7 nucleotides align to TRBD1. Trimming removed 8 bases from V and 2 bases from J; junction bases left unmatched: 8. The CDR3 spans 15 residues. Germline V lookup: CDR1 SNHLY, CDR2 FYNNEI. As DNA, the CDR3 is TGTGCCAGCTTGGTCCGGGACAGTAACACCGGGGAGCTGTTTTTT. Residues: CASLVRDSNTGELFF.

The V call is TRBV18, the J call TRBJ2-7, with TRBD2 as a possible D gene (5 bases). Trimming removed 0 bases from V and 6 bases from J, with 18 bases in between. Germline CDR1 reads KGHSH; CDR2 reads LQKENI. This CDR3 contains 16 residues. In DNA, the CDR3 is TGTGCCAGCTCACCACCGGGGATCGGGAAAGTTGCCGAGCAGTACTTC. Residues: CASSPPGIGKVAEQYF.

V is TRBV7-2 and J is TRBJ1-5; D gene unclear. This CDR3 has 13 residues. V was clipped by 1 base and J by 4 bases, with 5 bases between them. Germline V lookup: CDR1 SGHTA, CDR2 FQGNSA. The CDR3 nucleotides read TGTGCCAGCAGCTTAGACCCTAATCAGCCCCAGCATTTT. Translated: CASSLDPNQPQHF. Full variable domain (outside the CDR3, taken from reference TRBV7-2 and TRBJ1-5): GAGVSQSPSNKVTEKGKDVELRCDPISGHTALYWYRQSLGQGLEFLIYFQGNSAPDKSGLPSDRFSAERTGGSVSTLTIQRTQQEDSAVYLCASSLDPNQPQHFGDGTRLSIL.

In this sample, this clone turned up once. The V and J genes are TRBV5-1 and TRBJ2-1; no definite D call. The CDR3 runs 13 residues. Trimming removed 0 bases from V and 5 bases from J, with 6 bases in between. The V gene's germline CDR1 is SGHRS and CDR2 YFSETQ. CDR3 protein: CASSLASHNEQFF. CDR3 bases: TGCGCCAGCAGCTTGGCCAGTCACAATGAGCAGTTCTTC.

The chain recombines TRBV19 with TRBJ1-2; maybe TRBD1 (6 bases). CDR3 length: 15 residues. Per the germline V gene, CDR1 is LNHDA and CDR2 is SQIVND (reference sequence). Trimming left V 0 bases short and J 4 bases short, with 12 bases between. In DNA form, the CDR3 reads TGTGCCAGTAGTATAGACGACAGGAGCCGCTATGGCTACACCTTC. This translates into CASSIDDRSRYGYTF.

This chain uses TRBV21-1 with TRBJ2-7; the D call of TRBD1 is as the table states it, not checked on the DNA. TRBV21-1 has pseudogene status. The CDR3 is 13 amino acids. The CDR3, as DNA: TGTGCCAGCAGCCTGCAGGGGTTACACGAGCAGTACTTC. Its translation is CASSLQGLHEQYF.

This clone was seen once. The chain recombines TRBV9 with TRBJ2-3; tentative D call: TRBD2 (6 bases). This CDR3 comprises 15 residues. Trimming took off 0 bases at V and 2 bases at J, with 10 bases between the two ends. CDR1 SGDLS and CDR2 YYNGEE come from the germline V gene. CDR3 in amino acids: CASSVAWGDTDTQYF. CDR3 in DNA: TGTGCCAGCAGCGTAGCTTGGGGGGACACAGATACGCAGTATTTT.

The rearrangement uses TRBV10-3 and TRBJ1-2, with D maybe TRBD1 (5 bases). The CDR3 is 14 amino acids. V lost 4 bases and J lost 0, with 9 bases in between. The germline CDR1 and CDR2 sequences are ENHRY and SYGVKD. CDR3 DNA sequence: TGTGCCATCAGTGGGGGGTCCCCTAACTATGGCTACACCTTC. Encoded protein: CAISGGSPNYGYTF.

This clone came up once. The chain employs TRBV5-1 and TRBJ2-1; 7 nucleotides line up with TRBD2. The CDR3 is 16 residues long. Germline V lookup: CDR1 SGHRS, CDR2 YFSETQ. V gave up 7 bases and J gave up 8 bases; unmatched junction bases: 18. CDR3 loop: CASQKSGAGLFDEQFF. The CDR3, as DNA: TGCGCCAGCCAAAAATCGGGAGCGGGGTTGTTCGATGAGCAGTTCTTC.

The chain recombines TRBV19 with TRBJ1-1; 9 bases are shared with TRBD1. Germline CDR1 and CDR2: LNHDA and SQIVND (reference sequence). The CDR3 spans 13 residues. Unmatched junction bases numbered 4, after V lost 6 bases and J lost 5 bases. CDR3 nucleotides: TGTGCCAGTAGGAAGACAGGGGGAACTGAAGCTTTCTTT. Residues: CASRKTGGTEAFF.